The entry that follows covers one T cell receptor (beta chain) sequence. What it binds is unknown. These data are taken from a study of cytomegalovirus exposure and HLA in healthy donors. General observations from the study: Earlier analysis looked at TCR beta V segments, and most were productive about 87% or about 30% of the time.

13 Jbeta primers and 60 Vbeta primers were used for the PCR. Repertoires were generated with immunoSEQ multiplex PCR, while TCRdb's copy carries only in-frame clones and drops some. The table includes about 180,000 clones, 79% detected once. This sequence originates from a woman aged 40 to 49 in good health and CMV-seronegative. The material sequenced was PBMCs.

Written as DNA, the CDR3 is TGTGCCAGTAGCCGCCGGGAGGGGAACAATGAGCAGTTCTTC. It codes for CASSRREGNNEQFF. The genes are TRBV19 and TRBJ2-1; 8 nucleotides line up with TRBD2. The CDR3 is made up of 14 amino acids. The germline gives CDR1 LNHDA, CDR2 SQIVND (reference sequence). V lost 6 bases to trimming and J lost 5 bases; unmatched junction nucleotides: 6.